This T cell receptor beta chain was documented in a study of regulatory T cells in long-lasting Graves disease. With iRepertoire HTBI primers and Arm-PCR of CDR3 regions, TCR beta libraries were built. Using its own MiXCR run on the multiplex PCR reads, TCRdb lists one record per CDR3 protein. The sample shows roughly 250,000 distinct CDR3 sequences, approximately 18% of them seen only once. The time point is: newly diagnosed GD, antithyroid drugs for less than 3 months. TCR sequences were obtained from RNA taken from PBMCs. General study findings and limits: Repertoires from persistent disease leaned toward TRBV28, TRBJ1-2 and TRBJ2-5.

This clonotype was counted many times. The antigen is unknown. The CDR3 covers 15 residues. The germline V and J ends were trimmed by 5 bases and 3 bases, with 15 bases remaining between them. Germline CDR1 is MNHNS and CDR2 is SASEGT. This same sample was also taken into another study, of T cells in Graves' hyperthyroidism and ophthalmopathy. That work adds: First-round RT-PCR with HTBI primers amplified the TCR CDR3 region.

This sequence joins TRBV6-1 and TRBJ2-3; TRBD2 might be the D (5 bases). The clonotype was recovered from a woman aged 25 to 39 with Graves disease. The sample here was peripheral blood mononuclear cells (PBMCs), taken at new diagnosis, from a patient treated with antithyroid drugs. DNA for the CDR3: TGTGCCAGCAGTACTCCGAGGAGAGGGACAGATACGCAGTATTTT. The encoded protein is CASSTPRRGTDTQYF.